Reported below is one T cell receptor (beta chain). In its sample, this clonotype was seen many times. The antigen it binds to is not known. Qualities for individual bases were not recorded, and no much larger clone is one base off. Systemically healthy Caucasian individuals from Russia, around 39 in total and aged about 6 to 90 years, were included as donors. Roughly 9 milliliters of peripheral blood were drawn from each donor into EDTA-treated Vacutainer tubes. Ficoll-Paque density-gradient centrifugation was used to isolate PBMCs, with at least 6.5 million per sample. Trizol reagent was used to extract total RNA from PBMCs, with at least 6 micrograms per sample. For every donor, an aliquot of PBMCs went through flow cytometry to measure the percentages of naive CD45RAhigh/CD27high T cells. Library preparation used 5' RACE. The sequencer was an Illumina HiSeq 2500. A second PCR of roughly 7 to 11 cycles was performed with a sample-barcoded 5' primer and a J-beta primer mix. Each TCR beta cDNA molecule received a unique molecular identifier from a template-switch 5' adaptor carrying 12 random nucleotides. Each sample yielded at least 3 million CDR3-containing paired-end reads. All of the RNA was converted into first-strand cDNA using the Mint cDNA synthesis kit, with a TRBC-specific oligonucleotide serving as the primer. Following uracil-DNA glycosylase treatment, a first 18-cycle PCR with universal primers M1SS and BC2_uni_R was performed on all cDNA. The study's own analysis went as follows. Normalization of each sample was performed by random selection of 1 million high-quality reads, each carrying a distinct molecular identifier. Reads sharing molecular identifiers were discarded rather than binned into consensus sequences. MiTCR, run with a Q25 quality threshold and the strictest error-elimination algorithm, handled CDR3 identification, clonotype clustering and error correction. A nonparametric unseen species model with Euler transformation was used to estimate lower-bound total TCR beta diversity. TCRdb reprocessed the public reads (quality trimming at Q25 with fastp, clone calling with MiXCR) and kept in-frame beta chains. CDR3 protein duplicates are merged, each entry listing the most common genes and DNA. Here the V and J calls rest on TCRdb's processing, not on the authors' analysis. The sample records roughly 1,500,000 distinct CDR3 sequences, 30% to 35% of which are singletons. The top ten constitute roughly 10% of the sample.

These data are taken from a study of blood T cells in healthy people across ages (dated by TCRdb to the mid-2010s). In the study overall: In model experiments, roughly one uniquely barcoded TCR beta cDNA molecule per two T cells was captured by template switching. Using deep sequencing normalized with unique cDNA molecular identifiers, the study measured how TCR beta repertoire diversity changes with age. The donors were split into four age groups: young (average around 17 years), middle-aged (over 35), aged (roughly 60) and long-lived (82). To avoid experimental bias, donors of different ages were spread randomly across the sequencing lanes. The study analyzed two additional independent replicas of 1 million unique cDNA reads from the same blood draw for two donors, one aged 18 to 29 and one aged 80 or older. Overall study results and their limits: Bulk unsorted PBMC profiling prevented conclusive comparison of naive and antigen-experienced compartments. The percentage of naive T cells measured by flow cytometry correlated strongly with observed TCR beta diversity. The CMV infection status of donors was not known, potentially confounding age-related changes in expanded clonotypes. As age increased, observed TCR beta diversity per million T cells dropped in a roughly linear way, and a significant reduction was already evident by age 40. Compared with the aged group, the long-lived group had more naive CD4+ T cells, fewer expanded clones and increased TCR diversity, suggesting age selection. Total diversity estimates from one million sequenced T cells were considered lower bounds and underestimates.

This receptor was taken from a woman aged 25 to 45 in good health. Sequenced input: blood.

The DNA is as follows: TGCAGTGCTATTGATTCCCCGGCAGCTTTCTTT. This yields the protein CSAIDSPAAFF. The chain employs TRBV20-1 and TRBJ1-1; no D gene is confidently identified. The germline V gene (reference sequence) yields DFQATT for CDR1 and SNEGSKA for CDR2. The CDR3, from cysteine to phenylalanine, totals 11 residues. Only CDR3 DNA is held: 33 bases, read in frame from base 1. At the junction V is shortened by 4 bases and J by 10 bases, with 13 bases in between.